Shown below are 25 T cell receptor beta chains from a single sample sequenced in a study of blood T cell repertoires in COVID-19. Sequencing used immunoSEQ multiplex PCR; TCRdb keeps in-frame clones, though not all of them. The data hold 190,000 or so clones, with approximately 79% observed a single time. Sequenced material: peripheral blood. Receptors were obtained from a man aged 45 to 65 who had recovered from COVID-19.

The gene calls are TRBV30 and TRBJ1-1, with D hard to call. V lost 2 bases, J lost 0 bases, and 7 bases lay in between. The germline V gene has CDR1 GTSNPN and CDR2 SVGIG (reference sequence). This CDR3 is built from 13 residues. The CDR3 DNA follows: TGTGCCTGGAGTAAGAACTTGAACACTGAAGCTTTCTTT. Translation: CAWSKNLNTEAFF. The full variable domain, with the rest looked up from reference TRBV30 and TRBJ1-1, is SQTIHQWPATLVQPVGSPLSLECTVEGTSNPNLYWYRQAAGRGLQLLFYSVGIGQISSEVPQNLSASRPQDRQFILSSKKLLLSDSGFYLCAWSKNLNTEAFFGQGTRLTVV.

The CDR3 sequence is CASSERRTDNNSPLHF. The CDR3 nucleotides are TGTGCCAGCAGTGAACGAAGGACAGATAATAATTCACCCCTCCACTTT. This chain connects TRBV6-1 to TRBJ1-6, with a possible D match to TRBD1 (6 bases). This CDR3 region has 16 residues. Germline values: CDR1 MNHNS, CDR2 SASEGT. V lost 2 bases to trimming and J lost 5 bases, with 13 bases between them.

V gene TRBV20-1 combines with J gene TRBJ1-2; 7 bases are shared with TRBD1. Germline trimming cut 5 bases from V and 7 bases from J; bases unmatched to any gene: 4. CDR3 length: 11 amino acids. Germline CDR1 DFQATT, CDR2 SNEGSKA (reference sequence). The CDR3 DNA is TGCAGTGCTTTGGACAGGCTTGGCTACACCTTC. It codes for CSALDRLGYTF.

This clone was observed a handful of times. The CDR3 reads CASSQYGHYHVQYF. As DNA, the CDR3 is TGCGCCAGCAGTCAGTACGGCCACTATCACGTTCAGTACTTC. The rearrangement links TRBV23-1 to TRBJ2-4; D ambiguous. TRBV23-1 is reported as an ORF; its role is uncertain. The V gene lost 3 bases and the J gene lost 11 bases, with 17 bases spanning the gap. The CDR3 is 14 amino acids.

A few counts support this clone. The rearrangement uses TRBV21-1 and TRBJ1-5; whether TRBD1, the table's D call, matches the DNA was not checked. TRBV21-1 is an annotated pseudogene. The CDR3 has 20 residues. The CDR3 reads CASSARKGTGARPSNQPQHF. The CDR3 DNA sequence: TGTGCCAGCAGCGCCCGTAAAGGGACAGGGGCCCGACCTAGCAATCAGCCCCAGCATTTT.

V and J are TRBV12-3 or TRBV12-4 and TRBJ2-1, with TRBD1 as a possible D gene (6 bases). The CDR3 contains 11 residues. Trimming took 6 bases from V and 7 from J, leaving 7 bases between them. The CDR3: CASRRGNEQFF. CDR3 nucleotide sequence: TGTGCCAGCAGAAGGGGGAATGAGCAGTTCTTC.

The chain uses TRBV7-8 and TRBJ1-2, with D possibly TRBD1 on 5 matching bases. Germline CDR1 SGHVS, CDR2 FQNEAQ. The CDR3 has 15 amino acids. V shed 5 bases and J shed 2 bases, with 15 bases lying between them. CDR3 in amino acids: CASSHRWTSNYGYTF. In DNA form, the CDR3 reads TGTGCCAGCAGCCACAGGTGGACATCAAACTATGGCTACACCTTC.

The rearrangement uses TRBV28 and TRBJ2-1; D unresolved. The ends were cut back, 6 bases at V and 10 bases at J, with 10 bases in the middle. The germline V gene has CDR1 MDHEN and CDR2 SYDVKM. This CDR3 is built from 11 residues. The CDR3 sequence: CASSLGREQFF. CDR3 sequence (DNA): TGTGCCAGCAGCCTGGGCCGAGAGCAGTTCTTC.

In this sample, this clone turned up a few times. The chain is built from TRBV5-5 and TRBJ2-7; TRBD2 agrees at 7 bases. CDR1 and CDR2 (germline): SGHKS, YYEKEE (reference sequence). V lost 6 bases and J lost 6; bases outside the gene matches: 9. The CDR3 runs 13 residues. The CDR3 sequence is CASNMGAGVEQYF. The CDR3 DNA reads TGTGCCAGCAATATGGGTGCGGGAGTCGAGCAGTACTTC.

The V call is TRBV15, the J call TRBJ1-2; 7 nucleotides agree with TRBD1. Germline V gives CDR1 LNHNV, CDR2 YYDKDF (reference sequence). The CDR3 loop spans 18 amino acids. Losses at the gene ends were 5 bases for V and 8 bases for J; bases not matched to a gene: 23. CDR3 nucleotide sequence: TGTGCCACCAGCGGGAAGGGGACCCCGACAGGGCTCCGCAGGGGCTACACCTTC. This translates into CATSGKGTPTGLRRGYTF.

CDR3 DNA: TGCAGCGTGGGGGGACTAGCGGGACAAGAGACCCAGTACTTC. It codes for CSVGGLAGQETQYF. The V gene is TRBV29-1, the J gene TRBJ2-5, with 13 nucleotides matching TRBD2. CDR1 and CDR2 (germline): SQVTM, ANQGSEA. Trimming at V came to 6 bases and at J to 2 bases, leaving 3 bases not matched to a gene. This CDR3 spans 14 amino acids.

The chain combines TRBV7-2 with TRBJ2-3; a weak D match, TRBD2 (6 bases). The V and J ends lost 1 base and 4 bases respectively, with 6 bases between them. Germline V gene lookup returns CDR1 SGHTA and CDR2 FQGNSA. The CDR3 covers 13 residues. The CDR3, as DNA: TGTGCCAGCAGCTTAGGCGGGGCAGATACGCAGTATTTT. It is translated as CASSLGGADTQYF.

V usage is TRBV30 and J usage is TRBJ1-4, with 7 bases fitting TRBD1. V was clipped by 3 bases and J by 0 bases; unmatched bases: 7. This CDR3 spans 16 amino acids. Germline V gene data show CDR1 as GTSNPN and CDR2 as SVGIG (reference sequence). As DNA, the CDR3 is TGTGCCTGGAGCGAGGGACAGACTGCAACTAATGAAAAACTGTTTTTT. Its protein product is CAWSEGQTATNEKLFF.

V gene TRBV4-1 combines with J gene TRBJ2-1; maybe TRBD1 (6 bases). Trimming cost V 4 bases and J 9 bases, with 22 bases left between them. This CDR3 spans 16 amino acids. Per germline, CDR1 MGHRA and CDR2 YSYEKL. The CDR3 DNA reads as TGCGCCAGCAGCCGAAGACTTGAGGGGGATGGGGGTGAGCAGTTCTTC. Protein product: CASSRRLEGDGGEQFF.

This CDR3 reads CASSFGVNYGYTF. The DNA for the CDR3 is TGTGCCAGCAGTTTCGGGGTTAACTATGGCTACACCTTC. The V gene is TRBV12-3 or TRBV12-4, the J gene TRBJ1-2; D remains unclear. This CDR3 contains 13 residues. Trimming left V 3 bases short and J 1 base short, with 6 bases between.

V and J are TRBV10-2 and TRBJ1-1; unclear D gene. The germline V and J ends were trimmed by 3 bases and 2 bases, with 10 bases remaining between them. Germline V gene sequence: CDR1 WSHSY, CDR2 SAAADI. This CDR3 region has 14 residues. This chain's CDR3 is CASSDPRRNTEAFF. The CDR3 DNA sequence: TGCGCCAGCAGTGACCCCAGGCGCAACACTGAAGCTTTCTTT.

This clone has just one count. J is TRBJ1-1 and V is TRBV5-1, with a tentative D call TRBD1 (5 bases). V was shortened by 4 bases and J by 4 bases, with 20 bases between the two germline ends. The CDR3 is 16 residues long. CDR1 is SGHRS, CDR2 YFSETQ, per germline. The CDR3 protein is CASSISKGNRVTEAFF. The DNA for the CDR3 is TGCGCCAGCAGCATATCGAAGGGGAATCGGGTCACTGAAGCTTTCTTT.

The chain couples TRBV29-1 to TRBJ1-2, with 10 bases aligning to TRBD1. The germline V gene has CDR1 SQVTM and CDR2 ANQGSEA. V shed 7 bases, J shed 3 bases, and the junction held 8 bases outside the gene matches. The CDR3 totals 14 residues. CDR3 nucleotides: TGCAGCGCTCGACAGGGGGCAGGCGACTATGGCTACACCTTC. Protein sequence: CSARQGAGDYGYTF. The full variable domain, rest sourced from reference TRBV29-1 and TRBJ1-2, is SAVISQKPSRDICQRGTSLTIQCQVDSQVTMMFWYRQQPGQSLTLIATANQGSEATYESGFVIDKFPISRPNLTFSTLTVSNMSPEDSSIYLCSARQGAGDYGYTFGSGTRLTVV.

V is TRBV7-3 and J is TRBJ2-2, with 8 bases matching TRBD2. This CDR3 is 16 amino acids long. The V and J ends lost 5 bases and 1 base, in that order; junction bases with no gene match: 6. Germline CDR1 SGHTA, CDR2 FQGTGA. The CDR3 nucleotides read TGTGCCAGCAGCCAGACTAGCGCCCGGAACACCGGGGAGCTGTTTTTT. It translates to CASSQTSARNTGELFF.

The chain is built from TRBV5-3 and TRBJ2-6; the match to TRBD1 covers 7 bases. TRBV5-3 is an open reading frame whose function is uncertain. V gave up 5 bases and J gave up 0 bases; unmatched junction bases: 11. The CDR3 spans 18 residues. The CDR3 sequence is CARRITRTGPSGANVLTF. In DNA form, the CDR3 reads TGTGCCAGAAGAATAACTAGGACAGGACCCTCTGGGGCCAACGTCCTGACTTTC.

The chain's CDR3 is CASSLGDTSGRHEQYF. The CDR3, as DNA: TGTGCCAGCAGCTTAGGGGACACTAGCGGGAGACACGAGCAGTACTTC. The chain employs TRBV7-6 and TRBJ2-7; TRBD2 matches at 11 bases. This CDR3 is 16 amino acids long. Germline V gene sequence: CDR1 SGHVS, CDR2 FNYEAQ. V shed 1 base and J 5 bases; nucleotides not matched to a gene: 7.

J is TRBJ2-1 and V is TRBV30; perhaps TRBD1 as D (6 bases). Trimming stripped 5 bases from V and 8 bases from J, with 19 bases between. CDR1 and CDR2 (germline): GTSNPN, SVGIG (reference sequence). CDR3 length: 14 amino acids. Here the CDR3 reads CAWRKRGTRDEQFF. The DNA for the CDR3 is TGTGCCTGGCGGAAGAGGGGGACCAGGGATGAGCAGTTCTTC.

The CDR3 region is CASSPGTGREQYF. The CDR3 bases are TGTGCCAGCAGCCCCGGGACAGGGCGCGAGCAGTACTTC. The chain recombines TRBV12-3 or TRBV12-4 with TRBJ2-7; TRBD1 matches at 9 bases. The V segment lost 6 bases and the J segment 6 bases; nucleotides outside the gene matches: 6. This CDR3 region has 13 residues.

The rearrangement joins TRBV7-9 to TRBJ1-2; 8 bases are a match to TRBD1. The germline V gene has CDR1 SEHNR and CDR2 FQNEAQ (reference sequence). This CDR3 comprises 14 residues. The junction had 6 bases not matched to a gene; V was cut back by 3 bases and J by 6 bases. Written as DNA, the CDR3 is TGTGCCAGCAGCTTTCAGACGACAGGGGATGGCTACACCTTC. It encodes CASSFQTTGDGYTF.

The chain carries TRBV24-1 and TRBJ1-5; 9 bases match TRBD1. Germline-derived CDR1 and CDR2 are KGHDR and SFDVKD. V lost 1 base, J lost 3 bases, and 12 bases stayed unmatched. The CDR3 length is 19 residues. CDR3 residues: CATSDFTWGQGVDNQPQHF. The CDR3 DNA reads TGTGCCACCAGTGATTTCACCTGGGGACAGGGTGTAGACAATCAGCCCCAGCATTTT.